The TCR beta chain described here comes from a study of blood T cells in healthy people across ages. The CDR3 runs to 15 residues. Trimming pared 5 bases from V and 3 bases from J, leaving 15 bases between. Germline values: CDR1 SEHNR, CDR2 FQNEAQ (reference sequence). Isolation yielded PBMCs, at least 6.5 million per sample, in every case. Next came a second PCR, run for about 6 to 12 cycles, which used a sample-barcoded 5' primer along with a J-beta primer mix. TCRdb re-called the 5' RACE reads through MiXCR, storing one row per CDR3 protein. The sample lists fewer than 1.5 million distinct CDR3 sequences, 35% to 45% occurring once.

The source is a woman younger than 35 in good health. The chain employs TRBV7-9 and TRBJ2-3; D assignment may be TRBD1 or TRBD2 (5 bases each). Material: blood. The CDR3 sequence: CASSPGTLLTDTQYF. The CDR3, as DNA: TGTGCCAGCAGCCCTGGGACCCTTCTTACAGATACGCAGTATTTT.